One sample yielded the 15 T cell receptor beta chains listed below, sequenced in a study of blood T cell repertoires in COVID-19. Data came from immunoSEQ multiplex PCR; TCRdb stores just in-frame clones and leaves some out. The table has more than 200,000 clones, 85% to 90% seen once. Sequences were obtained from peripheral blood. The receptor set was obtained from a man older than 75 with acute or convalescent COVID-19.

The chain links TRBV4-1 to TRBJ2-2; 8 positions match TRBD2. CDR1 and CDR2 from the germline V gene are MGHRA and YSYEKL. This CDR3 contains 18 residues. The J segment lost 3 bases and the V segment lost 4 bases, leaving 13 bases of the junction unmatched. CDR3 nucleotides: TGCGCCAGCAGCCGGAAACCTAAAGCGGGAGCGGACACCGGGGAGCTGTTTTTT. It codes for CASSRKPKAGADTGELFF.

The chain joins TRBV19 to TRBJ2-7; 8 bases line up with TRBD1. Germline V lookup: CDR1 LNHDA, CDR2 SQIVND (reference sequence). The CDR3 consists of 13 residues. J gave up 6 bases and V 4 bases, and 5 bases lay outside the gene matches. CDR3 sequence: CASSTGGGREQYV. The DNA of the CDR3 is TGTGCCAGTAGTACAGGGGGCGGGCGCGAGCAGTACGTC.

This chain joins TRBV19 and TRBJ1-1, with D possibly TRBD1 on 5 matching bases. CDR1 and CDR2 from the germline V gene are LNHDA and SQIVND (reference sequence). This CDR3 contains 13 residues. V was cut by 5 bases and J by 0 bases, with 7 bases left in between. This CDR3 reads CASSQGLNTEAFF. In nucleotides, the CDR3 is TGTGCCAGTAGTCAGGGCTTGAACACTGAAGCTTTCTTT.

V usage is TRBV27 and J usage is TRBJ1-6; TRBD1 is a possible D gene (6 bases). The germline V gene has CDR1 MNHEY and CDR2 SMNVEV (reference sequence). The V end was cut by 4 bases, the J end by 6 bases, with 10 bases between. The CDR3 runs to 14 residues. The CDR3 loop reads CASSYGTSNSPLHF. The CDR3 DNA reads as TGTGCCAGCAGTTACGGGACATCTAATTCACCCCTCCACTTT.

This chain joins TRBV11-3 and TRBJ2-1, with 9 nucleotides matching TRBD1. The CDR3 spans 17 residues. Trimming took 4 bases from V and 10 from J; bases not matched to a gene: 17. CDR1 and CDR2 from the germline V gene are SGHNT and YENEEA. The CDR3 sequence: CASSSSGTGPGSLEQFF. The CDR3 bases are TGTGCCAGCAGCTCATCCGGGACAGGGCCGGGTTCTTTGGAGCAGTTCTTC.

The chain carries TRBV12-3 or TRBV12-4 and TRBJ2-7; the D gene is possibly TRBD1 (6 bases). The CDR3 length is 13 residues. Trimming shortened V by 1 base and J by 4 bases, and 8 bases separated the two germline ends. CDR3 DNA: TGTGCCAGCAGTTTAGGCAGGGGATACGAGCAGTACGTC. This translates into CASSLGRGYEQYV.

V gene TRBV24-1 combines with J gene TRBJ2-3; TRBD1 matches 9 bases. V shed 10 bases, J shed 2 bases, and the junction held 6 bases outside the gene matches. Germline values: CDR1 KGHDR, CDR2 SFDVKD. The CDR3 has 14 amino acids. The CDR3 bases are TGTGCCACTGGGGACAGGGCACCCACAGATACGCAGTATTTT. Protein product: CATGDRAPTDTQYF.

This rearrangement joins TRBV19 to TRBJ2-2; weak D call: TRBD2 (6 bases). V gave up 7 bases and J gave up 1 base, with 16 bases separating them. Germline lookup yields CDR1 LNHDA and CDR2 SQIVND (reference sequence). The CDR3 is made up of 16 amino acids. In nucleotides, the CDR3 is TGTGCCAGTAATCACCGGGGGATAGGGAACACCGGGGAGCTGTTTTTT. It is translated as CASNHRGIGNTGELFF.

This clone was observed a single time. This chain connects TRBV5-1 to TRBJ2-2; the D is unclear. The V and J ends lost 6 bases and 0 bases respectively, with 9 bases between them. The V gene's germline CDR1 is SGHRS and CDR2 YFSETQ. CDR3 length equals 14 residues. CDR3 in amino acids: CASMYLANTGELFF. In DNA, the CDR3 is TGCGCCAGCATGTACTTAGCGAACACCGGGGAGCTGTTTTTT.

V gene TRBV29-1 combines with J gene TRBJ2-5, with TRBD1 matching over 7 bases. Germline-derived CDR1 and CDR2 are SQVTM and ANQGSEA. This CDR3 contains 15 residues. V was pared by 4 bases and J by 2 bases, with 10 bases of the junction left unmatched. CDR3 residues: CSVALGTAPQETQYF. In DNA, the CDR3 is TGCAGCGTTGCCCTCGGGACAGCCCCTCAAGAGACCCAGTACTTC.

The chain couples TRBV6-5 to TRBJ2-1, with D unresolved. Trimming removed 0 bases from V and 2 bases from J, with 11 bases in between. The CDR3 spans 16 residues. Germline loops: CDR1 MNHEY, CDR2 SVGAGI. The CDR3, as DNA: TGTGCCAGCAGTTACTCGTACCGAGGCGCCTACAATGAGCAGTTCTTC. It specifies CASSYSYRGAYNEQFF.

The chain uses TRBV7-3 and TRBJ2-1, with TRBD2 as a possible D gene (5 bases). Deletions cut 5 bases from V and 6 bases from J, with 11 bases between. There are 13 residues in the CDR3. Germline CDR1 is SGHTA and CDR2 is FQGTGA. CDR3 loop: CASSPGLVNEQFF. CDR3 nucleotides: TGTGCCAGCAGCCCCGGACTCGTCAATGAGCAGTTCTTC.

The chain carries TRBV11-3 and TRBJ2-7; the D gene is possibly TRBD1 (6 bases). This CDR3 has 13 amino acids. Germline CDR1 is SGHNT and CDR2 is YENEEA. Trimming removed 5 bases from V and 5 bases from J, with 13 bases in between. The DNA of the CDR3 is TGTGCCAGCAGCAAGGACAGAGGGGACGAGCAGTACGTC. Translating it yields CASSKDRGDEQYV.

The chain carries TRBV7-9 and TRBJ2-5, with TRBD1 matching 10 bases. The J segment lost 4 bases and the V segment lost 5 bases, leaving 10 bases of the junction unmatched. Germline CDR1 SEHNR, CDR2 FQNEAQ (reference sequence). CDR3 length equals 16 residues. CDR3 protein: CASSRTGGVWGETQYF. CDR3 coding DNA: TGTGCCAGCAGCCGGACAGGGGGTGTGTGGGGAGAGACCCAGTACTTC.

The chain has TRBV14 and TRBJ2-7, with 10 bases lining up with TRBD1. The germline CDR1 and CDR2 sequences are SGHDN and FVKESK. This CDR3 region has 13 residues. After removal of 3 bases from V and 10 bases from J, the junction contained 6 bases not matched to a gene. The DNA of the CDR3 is TGTGCCAGCAGCCATGTTGACAGGGGGCAACAGTACTTC. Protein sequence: CASSHVDRGQQYF. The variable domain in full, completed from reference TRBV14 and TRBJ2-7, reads EAGVTQFPSHSVIEKGQTVTLRCDPISGHDNLYWYRRVMGKEIKFLLHFVKESKQDESGMPNNRFLAERTGGTYSTLKVQPAELEDSGVYFCASSHVDRGQQYFGPGTRLTVT.